This T cell receptor beta chain was retrieved from a study of CD8 T cells in ankylosing spondylitis. General study results and limits: A TCR beta motif of fewer than ten highly homologous variants appeared characteristic of ankylosing spondylitis blood.

Via MiXCR, TCRdb re-called the 5' RACE reads, giving one row per CDR3 protein. The sample has 470,000 or so distinct CDR3 sequences; about 25% are singletons. V was shortened by 3 bases and J by 6 bases, with 16 bases between the two germline ends. This CDR3 has 15 amino acids. The germline gives CDR1 SGHNT, CDR2 YYREEE (reference sequence). In the case of this clonotype: What it binds is unknown.

The V call is TRBV5-4, the J call TRBJ2-1, with a possible D match to TRBD1 (5 bases). The sequence came from a male donor with ankylosing spondylitis. Source material: blood, either unsorted or a sorted T cell fraction (not recorded which). CDR3 sequence: CASSWSQGSSNEQFF. The CDR3 DNA reads TGTGCCAGCAGCTGGAGCCAGGGCAGTAGCAATGAGCAGTTCTTC.